This T cell receptor (beta chain) was captured in a study of blood T cell repertoires in COVID-19. CDR1 and CDR2 from the germline V gene are LGHNA and YSLEER. V lost 0 bases and J lost 5; bases outside the gene matches: 6. This CDR3 is built from 16 residues. Original handling: Reference gene primer amplification gave nucleated cell count estimates. Profiling relied on immunoSEQ multiplex PCR, and the TCRdb table lists in-frame clones only, not all of them. V, J and clone size were drawn from that table, and D and trimming were deduced from the DNA. In the table there are over 200,000 clones, just over 85% of which are singletons.

This sequence was found in a man aged 25 to 40 who had recovered from COVID-19. The V gene is TRBV4-3, the J gene TRBJ2-5, with TRBD2 identical over 10 bases. Sample: peripheral blood. Written as DNA, the CDR3 is TGCGCCAGCAGCCAAGAAGACCCAGCGGGGGGGGAGACCCAGTACTTC. Translating it yields CASSQEDPAGGETQYF.